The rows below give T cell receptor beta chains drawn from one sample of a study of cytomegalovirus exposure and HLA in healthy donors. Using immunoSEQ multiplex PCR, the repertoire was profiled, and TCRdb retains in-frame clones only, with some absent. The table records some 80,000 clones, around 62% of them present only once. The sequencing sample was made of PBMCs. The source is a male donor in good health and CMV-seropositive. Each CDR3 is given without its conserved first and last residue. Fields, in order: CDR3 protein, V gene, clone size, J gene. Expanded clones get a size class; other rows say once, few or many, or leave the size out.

ASSPDRAGNTIY TRBV19 few TRBJ1-3
ASSPSIAASYEQY TRBV4-1 - TRBJ2-7
ASGRSAYQETQY TRBV6-5 - TRBJ2-5
ASSLLGGRNTEAF TRBV6-5 - TRBJ1-1
ASSLEFPDRAGNTIY TRBV7-9 - TRBJ1-3
ASSLGDVGTMY TRBV7-2 - TRBJ2-7
ASSLRETQETQY TRBV11-2 - TRBJ2-5
ASSSGAYGYT TRBV11-2 once TRBJ1-2
ASSSHGPDEQY TRBV28 - TRBJ2-7
ASRGGTEQF TRBV27 - TRBJ2-1
ANAEGNTIY TRBV6-1 - TRBJ1-3
ASKARGSYEQY TRBV27 once TRBJ2-7
ASSLQDREVHQQY TRBV28 - TRBJ2-7
ASSLGGGETDTQY TRBV7-8 - TRBJ2-3
ASTLEAGGEQF TRBV2 - TRBJ2-1
SVASGGRGETQY TRBV29-1 few TRBJ2-5
ASSLSPKETQY TRBV7-6 - TRBJ2-5
ASSSGVSVYNEQF TRBV5-6 - TRBJ2-1
ASSLTSGFYEQY TRBV5-1 - TRBJ2-7
ASGLAGGTEAF TRBV12-5 - TRBJ1-1
ASSVEGYLTTDTQY TRBV9 once TRBJ2-3
ASRVGQGNSPLH TRBV27 - TRBJ1-6